This T cell receptor (beta chain) was recorded in a study of CD8 T cells in Susac syndrome. The CDR3 length is 13 residues. Trimming cost V 8 bases and J 3 bases; bases outside gene matches: 4. CDR1 and CDR2 from the germline V gene are MNHEY and SMNVEV (reference sequence). After extraction with the RNeasy kit, about 0.45 to 1 ug of the RNA was reverse transcribed using random hexamers. Across 54 Vbeta and 13 Jbeta, immunoSEQ multiplex PCR amplified TCR beta CDR3. MiXCR, applied by TCRdb to the immunoSEQ multiplex PCR reads, yields one record per CDR3 protein. The sample records 150,000 to 180,000 distinct CDR3 sequences, around 95% being singletons.

The rearrangement joins TRBV27 to TRBJ2-4; TRBD1 aligns across 7 bases. Source material: CD8+ T cells from PBMCs. This TCR derives from a human donor with multiple sclerosis. In DNA form, the CDR3 reads TGTGCCAGCGGCACAGGGGTCAAAAACATTCAGTACTTC. The encoded protein is CASGTGVKNIQYF.